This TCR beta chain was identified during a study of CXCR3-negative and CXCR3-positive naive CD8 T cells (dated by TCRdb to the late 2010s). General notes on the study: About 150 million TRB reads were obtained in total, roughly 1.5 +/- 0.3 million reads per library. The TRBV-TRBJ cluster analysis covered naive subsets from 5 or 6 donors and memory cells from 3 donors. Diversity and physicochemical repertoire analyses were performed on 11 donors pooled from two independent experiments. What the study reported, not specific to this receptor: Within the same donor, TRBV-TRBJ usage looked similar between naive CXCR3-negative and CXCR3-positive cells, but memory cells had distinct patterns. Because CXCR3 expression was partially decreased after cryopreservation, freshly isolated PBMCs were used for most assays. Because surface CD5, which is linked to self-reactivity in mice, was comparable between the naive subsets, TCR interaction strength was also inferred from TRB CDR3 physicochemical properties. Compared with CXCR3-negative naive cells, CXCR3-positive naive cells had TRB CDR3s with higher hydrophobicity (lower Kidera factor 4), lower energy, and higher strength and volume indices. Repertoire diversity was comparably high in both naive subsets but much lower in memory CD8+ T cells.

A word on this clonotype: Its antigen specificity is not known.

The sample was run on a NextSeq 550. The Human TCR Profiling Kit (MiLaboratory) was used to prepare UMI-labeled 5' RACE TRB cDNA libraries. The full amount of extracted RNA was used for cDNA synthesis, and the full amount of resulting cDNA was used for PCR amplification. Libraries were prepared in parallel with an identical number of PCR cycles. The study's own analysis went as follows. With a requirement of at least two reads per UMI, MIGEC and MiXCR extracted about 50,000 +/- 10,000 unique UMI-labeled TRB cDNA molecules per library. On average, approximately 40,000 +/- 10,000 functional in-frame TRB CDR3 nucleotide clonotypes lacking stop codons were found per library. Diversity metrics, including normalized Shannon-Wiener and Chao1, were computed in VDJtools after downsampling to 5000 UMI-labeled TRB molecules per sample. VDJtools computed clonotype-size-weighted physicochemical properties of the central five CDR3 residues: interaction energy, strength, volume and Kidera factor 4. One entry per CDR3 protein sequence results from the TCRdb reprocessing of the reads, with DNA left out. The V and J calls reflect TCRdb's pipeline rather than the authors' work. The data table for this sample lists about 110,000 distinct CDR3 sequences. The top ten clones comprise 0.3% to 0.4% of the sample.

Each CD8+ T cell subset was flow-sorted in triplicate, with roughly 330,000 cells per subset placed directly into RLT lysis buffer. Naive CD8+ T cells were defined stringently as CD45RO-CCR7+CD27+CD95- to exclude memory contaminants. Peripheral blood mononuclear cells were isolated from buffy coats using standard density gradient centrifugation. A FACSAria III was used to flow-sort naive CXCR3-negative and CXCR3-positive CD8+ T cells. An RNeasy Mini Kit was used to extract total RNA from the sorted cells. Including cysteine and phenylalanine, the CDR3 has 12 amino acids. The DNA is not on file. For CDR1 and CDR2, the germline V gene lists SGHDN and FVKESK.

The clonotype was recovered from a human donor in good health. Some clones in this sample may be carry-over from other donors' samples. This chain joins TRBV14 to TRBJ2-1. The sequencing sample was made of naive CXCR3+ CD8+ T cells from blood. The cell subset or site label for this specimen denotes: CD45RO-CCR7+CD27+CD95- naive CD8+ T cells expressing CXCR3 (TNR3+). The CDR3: CASSQVLSEQFF.